One and the same sample provided the 6 T cell receptor beta chains below, sequenced in a study of technical replicates of blood from a handful of donors. The data were produced by immunoSEQ multiplex PCR, yet TCRdb's version contains in-frame clones alone and is incomplete. This table holds some 80,000 clones, approximately 93% found once. Sequencing was performed on T cells isolated from PBMCs. These TCRs come from a human donor in good health.

V usage is TRBV7-9 and J usage is TRBJ2-1; TRBD2 matches 7 bases. V dropped 0 bases and J dropped 2; count of bases not matched to a gene: 7. The germline gives CDR1 SEHNR, CDR2 FQNEAQ (reference sequence). This CDR3 has 17 amino acids. In DNA, the CDR3 is TGTGCCAGCAGCTTAGCATTGGCGGGAGTGACCTACAATGAGCAGTTCTTC. It translates to CASSLALAGVTYNEQFF. The complete variable domain, with remaining parts taken from reference TRBV7-9 and TRBJ2-1, reads DTGVSQNPRHKITKRGQNVTFRCDPISEHNRLYWYRQTLGQGPEFLTYFQNEAQLEKSRLLSDRFSAERPKGSFSTLEIQRTEQGDSAMYLCASSLALAGVTYNEQFFGPGTRLTVL.

The chain uses TRBV9 and TRBJ1-2; possibly TRBD1 for D (5 bases). Germline V gene sequence: CDR1 SGDLS, CDR2 YYNGEE. With 3 bases removed from V and 6 bases from J, the gap between germline ends came to 21 bases. This CDR3 region has 16 residues. The CDR3 bases are TGTGCCAGCAGCGGTCCCCGGGGGGGAGGTCGAGATGGCTACACCTTC. Translation gives CASSGPRGGGRDGYTF. Using reference TRBV9 and TRBJ1-2 for the parts outside the CDR3, the full variable domain is DSGVTQTPKHLITATGQRVTLRCSPRSGDLSVYWYQQSLDQGLQFLIQYYNGEERAKGNILERFSAQQFPDLHSELNLSSLELGDSALYFCASSGPRGGGRDGYTFGSGTRLTVV.

The gene calls are TRBV7-9 and TRBJ1-1, with D perhaps matching TRBD1 (6 bases). The CDR3 extends over 13 amino acids. The germline gives CDR1 SEHNR, CDR2 FQNEAQ (reference sequence). V was trimmed by 0 bases and J by 5 bases, leaving 7 bases between them. The CDR3 coding sequence is TGTGCCAGCAGCTTAGCTGACAGGACTGAAGCTTTCTTT. Protein product: CASSLADRTEAFF.

The gene calls are TRBV6-5 and TRBJ1-2; TRBD1 aligns across 9 bases. The germline V gene has CDR1 MNHEY and CDR2 SVGAGI. This CDR3 region has 13 residues. V was pared by 7 bases and J by 7 bases, with 7 bases of the junction left unmatched. CDR3 nucleotides: TGTGCCAGCAACATGGACAGGGGAAGTGGCTACACCTTC. It is translated as CASNMDRGSGYTF.

The chain links TRBV30 to TRBJ2-7; tentatively, D is TRBD2 (6 bases). V lost 7 bases and J 3 bases, leaving 25 bases between the germline ends. Germline V gives CDR1 GTSNPN, CDR2 SVGIG (reference sequence). The CDR3 consists of 16 residues. CDR3 coding DNA: TGTGCCTACCCGACTAGTAAGTGGCAGGACGACTACGAGCAGTACTTC. This codes for CAYPTSKWQDDYEQYF.

The chain links TRBV19 to TRBJ2-2; D remains unclear. V lost 8 bases and J 0 bases, leaving 10 bases between the germline ends. Per the germline V gene, CDR1 is LNHDA and CDR2 is SQIVND (reference sequence). The CDR3 runs to 14 residues. The CDR3 DNA follows: TGTGCCAGTGGGCCAGCCTCGAACACCGGGGAGCTGTTTTTT. It translates to CASGPASNTGELFF.